Included here is one T cell receptor beta chain sequence, with context. Its specificity is not known. This entry is derived from a study of CXCR3-negative and CXCR3-positive naive CD8 T cells. In the study overall: With about 1.5 +/- 0.3 million reads per library, the TRB reads numbered about 150 million in total.

Study-level findings and limits: TCR interaction strength was inferred from TRB CDR3 physicochemistry, as CD5 matched across naive subsets. CXCR3-positive naive cells had TRB CDR3s that were more hydrophobic than CXCR3-negative naive cells had. Similarly elevated diversity marked both naive subsets, with memory CD8+ cells showing far lower diversity.

Preparation of TRB cDNA libraries relied on 5' RACE carrying UMI labels. After re-calling the 5' RACE reads, TCRdb lists one entry per CDR3 protein, DNA absent. Recorded for this sample: under 110,000 distinct CDR3 sequences. The germline gives CDR1 SGHTA, CDR2 FQGTGA. The CDR3 covers 17 residues. Naive CD8+ T cells were CD45RO-CCR7+CD27+CD95-. The source of this sequence is a human donor in good health. Some clones in this sample may be carry-over from other donors' samples. Material: naive CXCR3+ CD8+ T cells from blood. Subset specified: CD45RO-CCR7+CD27+CD95- naive CD8+ T cells expressing CXCR3 (TNR3+). The chain carries TRBV7-3 and TRBJ2-2; TCRdb gives TRBD1 as the D gene, but with no DNA this cannot be confirmed. The chain's CDR3 is CASSPHGPGLDTGELFF.